Each of the 28 T cell receptor beta chains below was sequenced from the same sample in a study of blood T cell repertoires in COVID-19. Some clones are missing from TCRdb's copy, which holds only in-frame ones; the method was immunoSEQ multiplex PCR. The sample contains some 78,000 clones, around 89% of which appear only once. The sequenced material came from peripheral blood. The receptors come from a woman aged 80 or over with active or convalescent COVID-19.

The V call is TRBV2, the J call TRBJ1-2; 8 nucleotides align to TRBD1. The CDR3 runs to 12 residues. The trim removed 6 bases at V and 5 bases at J, leaving 2 bases unmatched. Looked up from germline, CDR1 is SNHLY and CDR2 is FYNNEI. CDR3 in amino acids: CASRQGVYGYTF. CDR3 nucleotides: TGTGCCAGCAGACAGGGGGTGTATGGCTACACCTTC. The whole variable domain, remainder taken from reference TRBV2 and TRBJ1-2, is EPEVTQTPSHQVTQMGQEVILRCVPISNHLYFYWYRQILGQKVEFLVSFYNNEISEKSEIFDDQFSVERPDGSNFTLKIRSTKLEDSAMYFCASRQGVYGYTFGSGTRLTVV.

The rearrangement links TRBV7-9 to TRBJ1-1, with no clear D. The CDR3 consists of 12 residues. V dropped 5 bases and J dropped 3 bases, with 7 bases sitting between them. The germline V gene has CDR1 SEHNR and CDR2 FQNEAQ (reference sequence). The CDR3 sequence is CASSPRDTEAFF. The CDR3 region has the DNA TGTGCCAGCAGCCCCCGGGACACTGAAGCTTTCTTT. Supplemented by reference TRBV7-9 and TRBJ1-1, the full variable domain reads DTGVSQNPRHKITKRGQNVTFRCDPISEHNRLYWYRQTLGQGPEFLTYFQNEAQLEKSRLLSDRFSAERPKGSFSTLEIQRTEQGDSAMYLCASSPRDTEAFFGQGTRLTVV.

The rearrangement joins TRBV27 to TRBJ2-3, with TRBD2 matching 12 bases. Germline V gene sequence: CDR1 MNHEY, CDR2 SMNVEV (reference sequence). With 1 base clipped from V and 11 bases from J, the junction kept 16 bases outside the gene matches. The CDR3 is 18 amino acids. The CDR3 sequence is CASSLYTRPGLAGRGQYF. The CDR3 DNA sequence: TGTGCCAGCAGTTTATACACACGACCGGGACTAGCGGGTAGAGGGCAGTATTTT.

The rearrangement uses TRBV18 and TRBJ2-3; D not resolved. The CDR3 totals 15 residues. From germline, CDR1 is KGHSH and CDR2 LQKENI. The V end was cut by 6 bases, the J end by 0 bases, with 13 bases between. CDR3 in amino acids: CASSLSGVSTDTQYF. Written as DNA, the CDR3 is TGTGCCAGCTCCCTGTCCGGAGTTAGCACAGATACGCAGTATTTT.

The chain couples TRBV28 to TRBJ1-2; 8 nucleotides line up with TRBD1. J was trimmed by 5 bases and V by 5 bases; bases with no gene match: 10. Germline V gene sequence: CDR1 MDHEN, CDR2 SYDVKM. The CDR3 is made up of 15 amino acids. The chain's CDR3 is CASSPSWTGLYGYTF. For the CDR3, the DNA is TGTGCCAGCAGTCCATCCTGGACAGGGCTTTATGGCTACACCTTC.

The V and J genes are TRBV19 and TRBJ2-1; 12 bases are shared with TRBD2. The CDR3 length is 19 residues. Losses at the gene ends were 9 bases for V and 0 bases for J; bases not matched to a gene: 15. Germline V lookup: CDR1 LNHDA, CDR2 SQIVND (reference sequence). The DNA for the CDR3 is TGTGCCAGCGCCCCGGGACTAGCGGGCGTAAAAAGCTCCTACAATGAGCAGTTCTTC. Amino acids: CASAPGLAGVKSSYNEQFF.

V gene TRBV2 combines with J gene TRBJ2-7; the match to TRBD1 covers 12 bases. From germline, CDR1 is SNHLY and CDR2 FYNNEI. Losses at the gene ends were 6 bases for V and 7 bases for J; bases not matched to a gene: 10. The CDR3 sequence is 15 residues long. Written as DNA, the CDR3 is TGTGCCAGCAGCAAAGGGACAGGGGGCCAAGTGGAGCAGTACTTC. Amino acids: CASSKGTGGQVEQYF.

The J gene is TRBJ2-1, the V gene TRBV6-2 or TRBV6-3; 9 bases match TRBD2. V lost 2 bases to trimming and J lost 3 bases; unmatched junction nucleotides: 5. The CDR3 runs to 16 residues. Germline loops: CDR1 MNHEY, CDR2 SVGEGT. This CDR3 is CASSYRRGRGYNEQFF. The CDR3 DNA reads TGTGCCAGCAGTTACCGCCGCGGGAGGGGCTACAATGAGCAGTTCTTC.

The DNA of the CDR3 is TGTGCCAGCAGGGGCCACAGGGGAGGCACTGAAGCTTTCTTT. Translation: CASRGHRGGTEAFF. The V and J genes are TRBV27 and TRBJ1-1, with TRBD1 identical over 7 bases. Germline loops: CDR1 MNHEY, CDR2 SMNVEV (reference sequence). The CDR3 spans 14 residues. With V trimmed by 6 bases and J by 4 bases, 8 bases remained unmatched.

The chain has TRBV19 and TRBJ1-1; 7 bases align to TRBD1. CDR3 length: 14 amino acids. Per the germline V gene, CDR1 is LNHDA and CDR2 is SQIVND (reference sequence). The J segment lost 6 bases and the V segment lost 7 bases, leaving 11 bases of the junction unmatched. The CDR3 sequence is CASTHDRAGAEAFF. The DNA of the CDR3 is TGTGCCAGTACCCACGACAGGGCCGGCGCTGAAGCTTTCTTT.

V and J are TRBV11-2 and TRBJ2-7; TRBD2 is a possible D gene (5 bases). The CDR3 extends over 12 amino acids. Deletions cut 6 bases from V and 4 bases from J, with 10 bases between. Per the germline V gene, CDR1 is SGHAT and CDR2 is FQNNGV. This CDR3 is CASRRRGYEQYF. The CDR3 nucleotides read TGTGCCAGCAGAAGACGGGGTTACGAGCAGTACTTC.

The rearrangement joins TRBV29-1 to TRBJ2-1, with 11 bases that match TRBD2. J lost 3 bases, V lost 7 bases, and 2 bases had no gene match. CDR3 length: 13 residues. Germline values: CDR1 SQVTM, CDR2 ANQGSEA. For the CDR3, the DNA is TGCAGCGCCACTAGCGGGAGCTACAATGAGCAGTTCTTC. This gives the protein CSATSGSYNEQFF.

This rearrangement joins TRBV20-1 to TRBJ2-3, with 9 nucleotides matching TRBD2. Trimming removed 3 bases from V and 5 bases from J; junction bases left unmatched: 15. In germline, CDR1 is DFQATT, CDR2 SNEGSKA (reference sequence). The CDR3 runs to 17 residues. CDR3 in amino acids: CSASGWGGRAGGDTQYF. CDR3 DNA sequence: TGCAGTGCTAGTGGTTGGGGCGGGAGGGCCGGTGGAGATACGCAGTATTTT.

This rearrangement joins TRBV9 to TRBJ2-3; no definite D call. The CDR3 totals 15 residues. Trimming pared 0 bases from V and 6 bases from J, leaving 14 bases between. Germline V gene data show CDR1 as SGDLS and CDR2 as YYNGEE. The CDR3 DNA is TGTGCCAGCAGCGTAGCTGGCGGAACGGCGGATACGCAGTATTTT. It encodes CASSVAGGTADTQYF.

The chain recombines TRBV28 with TRBJ1-4; possible D gene TRBD1, 5 bases. The V gene lost 6 bases and the J gene lost 0 bases, with 11 bases spanning the gap. Germline V CDR1 and CDR2: MDHEN, SYDVKM. The CDR3 has 15 residues. CDR3: CASSLGGATNEKLFF. The CDR3 DNA reads TGTGCCAGCAGCCTCGGAGGGGCAACTAATGAAAAACTGTTTTTT.

The CDR3 DNA is TGTGCCAGCAGCGTAGGGGGGGGCACATCCTATGGCTACACCTTC. This translates into CASSVGGGTSYGYTF. The chain joins TRBV9 to TRBJ1-2; TRBD1 is a possible D gene (6 bases). The germline V gene has CDR1 SGDLS and CDR2 YYNGEE. Trimming stripped 0 bases from V and 4 bases from J, with 13 bases between. The CDR3 has 15 residues.

The chain is built from TRBV4-3 and TRBJ2-3, with TRBD2 matching 9 bases. J lost 1 base, V lost 1 base, and 6 bases had no gene match. The germline V gene encodes CDR1 LGHNA and CDR2 YSLEER. This CDR3 has 17 amino acids. The chain's CDR3 is CASSQGTLAGGTDTQYF. The CDR3 DNA sequence: TGCGCCAGCAGCCAAGGGACTTTAGCGGGGGGCACAGATACGCAGTATTTT.

The chain employs TRBV6-5 and TRBJ2-7; 7 bases line up with TRBD2. V dropped 4 bases and J dropped 4; count of bases not matched to a gene: 10. The CDR3 is 15 residues long. CDR1 and CDR2 from the germline V gene are MNHEY and SVGAGI. In nucleotides, the CDR3 is TGTGCCAGCAGTTCCCCATGGGAGGGAAGGTACGAGCAGTACTTC. As protein: CASSSPWEGRYEQYF.

This chain connects TRBV10-3 to TRBJ1-1; D perhaps matches TRBD1 (5 bases). V lost 5 bases and J lost 6, with 19 bases in between. CDR1 is ENHRY, CDR2 SYGVKD, per germline. CDR3 length equals 15 residues. The CDR3 loop reads CAISPGGGWRAEAFF. The DNA for the CDR3 is TGTGCCATCAGTCCCGGTGGGGGGTGGCGGGCTGAAGCTTTCTTT.

The CDR3 nucleotides read TGTGCCAGCAGTTACTCCGGGACAGGGACCGAGCAGTACTTC. It codes for CASSYSGTGTEQYF. The chain links TRBV6-6 to TRBJ2-7; TRBD1 agrees at 9 bases. Trimming removed 0 bases from V and 6 bases from J; junction bases left unmatched: 3. The CDR3 extends over 14 amino acids. Germline CDR1 is MNHNY and CDR2 is SVGAGI (reference sequence).

V and J are TRBV30 and TRBJ1-3; D ambiguous. CDR3 length: 14 residues. Germline V gene data show CDR1 as GTSNPN and CDR2 as SVGIG (reference sequence). V shed 0 bases and J shed 4 bases, with 10 bases lying between them. CDR3 DNA: TGTGCCTGGAGTGTCGGGAGGGCGGGAAACACCATATATTTT. Its translation: CAWSVGRAGNTIYF.

Only a few counts were recorded for this clone. This rearrangement joins TRBV19 to TRBJ2-1; D unclear. CDR3 length: 15 amino acids. Per germline, CDR1 LNHDA and CDR2 SQIVND (reference sequence). V was cut by 5 bases and J by 3 bases, with 14 bases left in between. CDR3 DNA: TGTGCCAGTAGTCTAACTACCGTTCACTACAATGAGCAGTTCTTC. Protein product: CASSLTTVHYNEQFF.

The CDR3 bases are TGCGCCAGCAGCCAACAGCGGGGGCCCTACGAGCAGTACTTC. The encoded protein is CASSQQRGPYEQYF. The chain employs TRBV4-1 and TRBJ2-7; 8 bases are shared with TRBD2. Germline V gives CDR1 MGHRA, CDR2 YSYEKL. V was pared by 2 bases and J by 2 bases, with 2 bases of the junction left unmatched. CDR3 length: 14 residues.

Only a few counts were recorded for this clone. The chain couples TRBV18 to TRBJ1-5; 8 bases align to TRBD1. The CDR3 sequence is 14 residues long. CDR1 is KGHSH, CDR2 LQKENI, per germline. J lost 7 bases, V lost 1 base, and 3 bases had no gene match. The CDR3: CASSPLDRDQPQHF. In nucleotides, the CDR3 is TGTGCCAGCTCACCACTGGACAGGGACCAGCCCCAGCATTTT.

The CDR3 DNA sequence: TGTGCCAGCAGTTCCCCTCAATTACCCAGGGGACTAGCGGACACAGATACGCAGTATTTT. It specifies CASSSPQLPRGLADTDTQYF. The chain employs TRBV28 and TRBJ2-3; 11 bases map to TRBD2. The CDR3 extends over 20 amino acids. From germline, CDR1 is MDHEN and CDR2 SYDVKM. J gave up 2 bases and V 4 bases, and 17 bases lay outside the gene matches.

The chain carries TRBV2 and TRBJ1-3, with D unresolved. Per the germline V gene, CDR1 is SNHLY and CDR2 is FYNNEI. The CDR3 is 13 amino acids. The V end was cut by 5 bases, the J end by 10 bases, with 15 bases between. The CDR3 bases are TGTGCCAGCAGTAACACAGTCGGTTCTACCATATATTTT. Translation gives CASSNTVGSTIYF.

The rearrangement joins TRBV5-5 to TRBJ2-2, with TRBD2 as a possible D gene (5 bases). Germline loops: CDR1 SGHKS, CDR2 YYEKEE (reference sequence). V lost 4 bases to trimming and J lost 7 bases, with 17 bases between them. The CDR3 covers 15 residues. CDR3 in DNA: TGTGCCAGCAGCCCCCTTCCGGGAACGGGCGGGGAGCTGTTTTTT. Its protein product is CASSPLPGTGGELFF. Supplemented by reference TRBV5-5 and TRBJ2-2, the full variable domain reads DAGVTQSPTHLIKTRGQQVTLRCSPISGHKSVSWYQQVLGQGPQFIFQYYEKEERGRGNFPDRFSARQFPNYSSELNVNALLLGDSALYLCASSPLPGTGGELFFGEGSRLTVL.

The chain joins TRBV5-1 to TRBJ2-1; 8 bases map to TRBD2. The germline V gene encodes CDR1 SGHRS and CDR2 YFSETQ. V shed 5 bases, J shed 0 bases, and the junction held 4 bases outside the gene matches. CDR3 length equals 15 residues. CDR3 in DNA: TGCGCCAGCAGTCCGCTAGCGGGCTCCTACAATGAGCAGTTCTTC. Residues: CASSPLAGSYNEQFF.